This T cell receptor beta chain was found in a study of T cell responses to AZD1222 COVID-19 vaccine (dated by TCRdb to the early 2020s). A note on the overall study: A total of 233 trial participants underwent TCR sequencing, of whom 200 to 220 received two doses of AZD1222 and about 25 received two doses of the MenACWY control vaccine. Enrollment into the trials was organized by age into subgroups of 18-55, 56-69 and 70-plus years, and those subgroups contained approximately 160, 26 and 62 TCR-sequenced participants, respectively.

A word on this clone: Which antigen it targets is not known. No per-base quality is available; no much larger clone lies one base away.

What the work shows at the level of the full study, not this receptor alone: Vaccine-associated CD4 TCRs spanned the whole spike protein, with dominant responses in regions 160-218 and 743-854. Reportedly, close to half of the unique spike-specific TCRs recognized epitopes lying outside the regions that are mutated in the B.1.351 and B.1.1.7 variants. Conclusions about previously exposed vaccinees were limited because only six AZD1222 recipients were SARS-CoV-2 seropositive at baseline. Because no day 14 peak-response samples were available, the repertoires could be characterized only after the peak T cell response. Participants were mostly white British, with more females than males. The authors suggested clonal diversity may have been underestimated. A significant rise in spike-specific TCR breadth and depth was observed after two AZD1222 doses relative to day 0 and relative to MenACWY recipients. In the small 56-69-year group, the increase in depth fell short of significance, most likely because of low power.

This specimen's time point label, per the study, means: about 28 days (+/-7) after the second vaccine dose. The label giving this sample's treatment or condition can be read as: meningococcal conjugate vaccine given as trial control. Samples from vaccinated people were obtained from the UK trials COV001 and COV002, which included a single-blind randomized controlled phase 2/3 trial of AZD1222 (ChAdOx1 nCoV-19) in healthy adults. Trial participant PBMC samples were collected at day 0 and day 28 after the second dose for TCRbeta chain sequencing. The germline V end is reduced by 2 bases and the J end by 0 bases; junction bases left unmatched: 11. Measured from the cysteine to the phenylalanine, the CDR3 is 19 residues long. Only the CDR3 region is kept as DNA, spanning 57 bases read in frame from base 1. The germline V gene gives CDR1 as MGHRA and CDR2 as YSYEKL. The CDR3 regions of human TCRbeta chains were subjected to immunosequencing. The paper's processing steps were these. Repertoire TCRs were matched against a reference library of SARS-CoV-2-specific TCRs generated with the MIRA antigen-specificity platform. Breadth was defined as the fraction of unique TCRs that were SARS-CoV-2-associated, and depth was defined as the fraction of total T cells that were SARS-CoV-2-associated. Using the MIRA data, every spike-specific TCR was mapped to the spike region that the TCR reacted to and assigned to either a CD4 or a CD8 class. Log10-transformed breadth and depth values were compared by one-way ANOVA with Sidak's multiple comparisons tests. TCRdb holds this immuneACCESS table with in-frame rearrangements only. Some clones are missing; in checked studies, unresolved V genes explain under half, and the rest has no known cause. V and J calls and clone size are given by that table; D and trimming were obtained from the DNA. The sample records over 150,000 clones, approximately 95% of which are singletons. More than 0.85% of the sample belongs to the ten largest clones.

The chain is assembled from TRBV4-1 and TRBJ2-1, with 9 junctional bases fitting TRBD2. The sample in question was peripheral blood, obtained 28 days after the second dose of the MenACWY control vaccine. The receptor's source is an adult who received the MenACWY meningococcal vaccine as a control. Here the CDR3 is given as CASSQRSGGRSNSYNEQFF. The DNA reads as follows: TGCGCCAGCAGCCAAAGGAGCGGGGGGCGCTCGAACTCCTACAATGAGCAGTTCTTC.